This is a list of T cell receptor beta chains from one sample in a study of vaccination effects on CD4 cells after COVID-19. TCRdb's table, derived via immunoSEQ multiplex PCR, lists solely in-frame clones and lacks some. The sample has some 69,000 clones, approximately 76% seen once; the top ten hold 2.8%. These receptors have no known antigen. Specimen: CD4+ T cells from PBMCs cultured with HCoV-NL63 spike peptides, collected before COVID-19 vaccination. These receptors all come from a human donor who received a COVID-19 vaccine. The CDR3 runs from the conserved cysteine through the conserved F or W. The D gene is left open where the match is weak. Expanded clones are given a class, and other clones once, few, many or no size at all.

d_gene | j_gene | v_gene | abundance | CDR3aa | CDR3nt
TRBD1 | TRBJ1-2 | TRBV18 | . | CASFTGGYGYTF | TGTGCCAGCTTCACAGGGGGCTATGGCTACACCTTC
. | TRBJ2-1 | TRBV19 | . | CATHRDGYNEQFF | TGTGCCACCCATCGGGACGGCTACAATGAGCAGTTCTTC
. | TRBJ1-1 | TRBV19 | . | CASSGRGLNTEAFF | TGTGCCAGTAGTGGTCGGGGTCTGAACACTGAAGCTTTCTTT
TRBD2 | TRBJ2-2 | TRBV5-6 | . | CASSLSISGLNTGELFF | TGTGCCAGCAGCTTGTCGATTAGCGGGCTGAACACCGGGGAGCTGTTTTTT
TRBD1 | TRBJ2-2 | TRBV3-1/TRBV3-2 | few | CASRRQGSGAGELFF | TGTGCCAGCAGGCGACAGGGGTCAGGCGCCGGGGAGCTGTTTTTT
TRBD1 | TRBJ2-3 | TRBV24-1 | . | CATSDPGGRGDTQYF | TGTGCCACCAGTGATCCAGGGGGCCGCGGAGATACGCAGTATTTT
TRBD2 | TRBJ2-5 | TRBV19 | . | CASSMRLAGGSTVSQYF | TGTGCCAGTAGTATGCGACTAGCGGGGGGAAGCACGGTTTCGCAGTACTTC
TRBD1 | TRBJ2-5 | TRBV25-1 | . | CASRPGQGFRETQYF | TGTGCCAGCCGTCCGGGACAGGGGTTCAGGGAGACCCAGTACTTC
. | TRBJ1-1 | TRBV19 | few | CASSIRDITEAFF | TGTGCCAGTAGTATCCGGGACATTACTGAAGCTTTCTTT
. | TRBJ1-1 | TRBV18 | . | CASSPMGDMNTEAFF | TGTGCCAGCTCACCAATGGGGGATATGAACACTGAAGCTTTCTTT
TRBD1 | TRBJ1-5 | TRBV19 | . | CASSSTGGAGQPQHF | TGTGCCAGTAGTTCCACAGGGGGCGCTGGTCAGCCCCAGCATTTT
. | TRBJ1-4 | TRBV10-1 | . | CASRETVINEKLFF | TGCGCCAGCAGAGAGACAGTAATTAATGAAAAACTGTTTTTT
. | TRBJ2-1 | TRBV5-8 | . | CASPTRAGSPPSSYNEQFF | TGTGCCAGCCCAACCCGGGCAGGGTCCCCCCCAAGCTCCTACAATGAGCAGTTCTTC
. | TRBJ2-5 | TRBV18 | . | CASSPGRQETQYF | TGTGCCAGCTCACCCGGGAGACAAGAGACCCAGTACTTC
. | TRBJ1-3 | TRBV6-6 | . | CASANSGAGNTIYF | TGTGCCAGCGCCAACTCGGGGGCTGGAAACACCATATATTTT
TRBD1 | TRBJ1-5 | TRBV30 | . | CAWSVQGNQPQHF | TGTGCCTGGAGTGTACAGGGGAATCAGCCCCAGCATTTT
TRBD1 | TRBJ2-1 | TRBV18 | . | CASSPAQQGRAQFF | TGTGCCAGCTCACCGGCACAACAGGGGAGAGCCCAGTTCTTC
. | TRBJ2-3 | TRBV3-1/TRBV3-2 | . | CASSRDTDTQYF | TGTGCCAGCAGTAGGGACACAGATACGCAGTATTTT
. | TRBJ2-2 | TRBV7-2 | . | CASSLVFAGGELFF | TGTGCCAGCAGCTTAGTTTTTGCGGGCGGGGAGCTGTTTTTT
TRBD1 | TRBJ1-2 | TRBV5-4 | . | CASTQGLSYGYTF | TGTGCCAGCACACAGGGGTTGAGCTATGGCTACACCTTC
TRBD1 | TRBJ1-5 | TRBV12-3/TRBV12-4 | . | CASSWTGSQPQHF | TGTGCCAGCAGTTGGACAGGGAGTCAGCCCCAGCATTTT
. | TRBJ1-2 | TRBV19 | . | CASSTFGRPVDYGYTF | TGTGCCAGTAGTACCTTCGGACGGCCTGTGGACTATGGCTACACCTTC
. | TRBJ2-3 | TRBV6-1 | . | CASSGLLAGRMVADTQYF | TGTGCCAGCAGTGGACTTTTAGCAGGGCGTATGGTCGCAGATACGCAGTATTTT
. | TRBJ2-1 | TRBV6-6 | . | CASSPVVHEQFF | TGTGCCAGCAGTCCCGTTGTTCATGAGCAGTTCTTC
. | TRBJ2-2 | TRBV10-3 | . | CAISDGGDTGELFF | TGTGCCATCAGTGATGGCGGGGACACCGGGGAGCTGTTTTTT
. | TRBJ2-1 | TRBV6-5 | . | CASSRGYEQFF | TGTGCCAGCAGTAGGGGGTATGAGCAGTTCTTC
. | TRBJ1-3 | TRBV9 | . | CASSVVGEPSGNTIYF | TGTGCCAGCAGCGTAGTCGGAGAACCTTCTGGAAACACCATATATTTT
TRBD1 | TRBJ2-5 | TRBV6-5 | once | CASSPGQGRETQYF | TGTGCCAGCAGCCCGGGACAGGGAAGAGAGACCCAGTACTTC
TRBD1 | TRBJ2-5 | TRBV2 | . | CASRDRGGQETQYF | TGTGCCAGCCGTGACAGGGGGGGTCAAGAGACCCAGTACTTC
. | TRBJ1-2 | TRBV7-2 | . | CASSLAGKLESWGYTF | TGTGCCAGCAGCTTAGCCGGGAAGCTGGAAAGTTGGGGCTACACCTTC
TRBD1 | TRBJ1-2 | TRBV7-9 | . | CASSDTGDYGYTF | TGTGCCAGCAGCGACACAGGGGACTATGGCTACACCTTC